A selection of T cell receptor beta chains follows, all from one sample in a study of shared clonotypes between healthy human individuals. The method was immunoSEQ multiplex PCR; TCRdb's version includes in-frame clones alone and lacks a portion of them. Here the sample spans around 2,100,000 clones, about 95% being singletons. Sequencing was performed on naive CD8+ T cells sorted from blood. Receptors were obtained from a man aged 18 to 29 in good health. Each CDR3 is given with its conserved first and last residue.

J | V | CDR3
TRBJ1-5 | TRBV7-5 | CARSTKDRLPNSNQPQHF
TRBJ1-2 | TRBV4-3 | CASSPGTGDFGYTF
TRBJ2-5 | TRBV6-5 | CASSPLGGEETQYF
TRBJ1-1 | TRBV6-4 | CASSATPGQGAESTEAFF
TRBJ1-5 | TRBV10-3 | CAIRNISNQPQHF
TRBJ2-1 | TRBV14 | CASSQGLGPVGNEQFF
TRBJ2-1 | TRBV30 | CAWETSGLGDEQFF
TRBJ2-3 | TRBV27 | CASSLTSGSASTDTQYF
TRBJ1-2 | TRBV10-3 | CAIGGGGEIYGYTF
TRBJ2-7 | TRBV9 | CASSAGTGGEQYF
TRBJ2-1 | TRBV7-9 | CASSFTPPEGDYNEQFF
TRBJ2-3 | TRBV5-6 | CASSLDRRRATDTQYF
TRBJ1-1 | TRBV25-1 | CASSEEGWTEAFF
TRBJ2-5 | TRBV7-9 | CASRDSGRARWETQYF
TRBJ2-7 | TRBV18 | CASSPPGGHRGDEQYF
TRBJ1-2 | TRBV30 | CAWGAGVTSMDGYTF
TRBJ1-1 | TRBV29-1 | CSVEDPTENTEAFF
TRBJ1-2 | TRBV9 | CASSDAGTREDYTF
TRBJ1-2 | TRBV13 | CASSLGWDSSNYGYTF
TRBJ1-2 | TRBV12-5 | CASSPGDNYGYTF
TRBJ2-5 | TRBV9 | CASSADRAEETQYF
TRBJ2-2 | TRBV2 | CASSVPGTGAGRRDTGELFF
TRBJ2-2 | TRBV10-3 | CAISAFRGRDTGELFF
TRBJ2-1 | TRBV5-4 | CASRYRGGSYNEQFF
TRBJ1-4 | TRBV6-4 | CASSDSWGNEKLFF